The 20 T cell receptor beta chains below were found in one sample sequenced in a study of cytomegalovirus exposure and HLA in healthy donors. Vbeta (60) and Jbeta (13) primers were used in the PCR. Data came from immunoSEQ multiplex PCR; TCRdb stores just in-frame clones and leaves some out. The sample carries 170,000 or so clones, over 75% recorded once. Sequencing was done on a sample of PBMCs. The receptors originated from a woman between 50 and 59 years old in good health and CMV-seronegative.

The genes are TRBV7-3 and TRBJ1-1; D gene uncertain. V lost 3 bases and J lost 3, with 14 bases in between. The germline V gene has CDR1 SGHTA and CDR2 FQGTGA. The CDR3 sequence is 15 residues long. The CDR3 DNA follows: TGTGCCAGCAGCTTCACTAAATTGGGAGACACTGAAGCTTTCTTT. Protein product: CASSFTKLGDTEAFF.

Only a few counts were recorded for this clone. The chain has TRBV7-3 and TRBJ1-1, with D unresolved. CDR1 SGHTA and CDR2 FQGTGA come from the germline V gene. With 4 bases removed from V and 1 base from J, the gap between germline ends came to 7 bases. This CDR3 has 13 amino acids. The CDR3 region has the DNA TGTGCCAGCAGCTCACAGAAGAACACTGAAGCTTTCTTT. Translation: CASSSQKNTEAFF. Based on the CDR3 plus reference TRBV7-3 and TRBJ1-1, the full variable domain is GAGVSQTPSNKVTEKGKYVELRCDPISGHTALYWYRQSLGQGPEFLIYFQGTGAADDSGLPNDRFFAVRPEGSVSTLKIQRTERGDSAVYLCASSSQKNTEAFFGQGTRLTVV.

The genes are TRBV5-4 and TRBJ2-5, with D possibly matching TRBD2 (6 bases). The CDR3 is 17 residues long. V lost 0 bases and J lost 0, with 15 bases in between. Germline loops: CDR1 SGHNT, CDR2 YYREEE (reference sequence). The chain's CDR3 is CASSLGGVGPYQETQYF. For the CDR3, the DNA is TGTGCCAGCAGCTTGGGCGGGGTAGGCCCGTACCAAGAGACCCAGTACTTC.

A remark on this clone: Other nucleotide sequences in the sample specify the same CDR3. This rearrangement joins TRBV2 to TRBJ2-7, with 8 bases matching TRBD2. The germline CDR1 and CDR2 sequences are SNHLY and FYNNEI. The trim removed 5 bases at V and 4 bases at J, leaving 7 bases unmatched. CDR3 length: 14 amino acids. Written as DNA, the CDR3 is TGTGCCAGCAGTCGTCCTGGACTAGCTTACGAGCAGTACTTC. Protein sequence: CASSRPGLAYEQYF.

The chain carries TRBV18 and TRBJ1-2; the match to TRBD1 covers 9 bases. Trimming removed 0 bases from V and 4 bases from J; junction bases left unmatched: 3. This CDR3 has 15 amino acids. In germline, CDR1 is KGHSH, CDR2 LQKENI. CDR3 sequence reads: CASSPPGQGRYGYTF. The DNA of the CDR3 is TGTGCCAGCTCACCACCTGGACAGGGGCGCTATGGCTACACCTTC. The full variable domain, in which reference TRBV18 and TRBJ1-2 provide the parts outside the CDR3, is NAGVMQNPRHLVRRRGQEARLRCSPMKGHSHVYWYRQLPEEGLKFMVYLQKENIIDESGMPKERFSAEFPKEGPSILRIQQVVRGDSAAYFCASSPPGQGRYGYTFGSGTRLTVV.

This clone was recorded a few times. The DNA for the CDR3 is TGTGCCAGCAGTCCTTTTGAGGTAGCCGGCACAGATACGCAGTATTTT. Translation: CASSPFEVAGTDTQYF. The chain combines TRBV28 with TRBJ2-3; the D is unclear. Trimming removed 5 bases from V and 1 base from J, with 16 bases in between. Germline V gene sequence: CDR1 MDHEN, CDR2 SYDVKM. The CDR3 is 16 residues long. The entire variable domain, with the rest obtained from reference TRBV28 and TRBJ2-3, is as follows: DVKVTQSSRYLVKRTGEKVFLECVQDMDHENMFWYRQDPGLGLRLIYFSYDVKMKEKGDIPEGYSVSREKKERFSLILESASTNQTSMYLCASSPFEVAGTDTQYFGPGTRLTVL.

Turning to this clone: Other DNA sequences of this sample code for an identical CDR3. The chain combines TRBV2 with TRBJ1-5; 7 nucleotides line up with TRBD1. Germline V gene data show CDR1 as SNHLY and CDR2 as FYNNEI. Trimming removed 6 bases from V and 4 bases from J; junction bases left unmatched: 6. This CDR3 spans 14 amino acids. CDR3 nucleotides: TGTGCCAGCAGCAGGACAGGCGGGAATCAGCCCCAGCATTTT. The encoded protein is CASSRTGGNQPQHF.

This chain links TRBV28 with TRBJ1-2; 8 positions match TRBD1. V shed 3 bases and J 2 bases; nucleotides not matched to a gene: 5. Germline V CDR1 and CDR2: MDHEN, SYDVKM. This CDR3 comprises 15 residues. In DNA, the CDR3 is TGTGCCAGCAGTTTTCTGACAGGGGCGAACTATGGCTACACCTTC. Residues: CASSFLTGANYGYTF.

About this clone itself: The same CDR3 is also encoded by other DNA sequences in this sample. This CDR3 reads CASSEGGRYYGYTF. The CDR3 region has the DNA TGTGCCAGCAGTGAAGGGGGGCGGTATTATGGCTACACCTTC. The chain uses TRBV6-1 and TRBJ1-2; D may be TRBD1 (6 bases). V lost 1 base to trimming and J lost 5 bases, with 11 bases between them. Germline CDR1 MNHNS, CDR2 SASEGT. This CDR3 spans 14 amino acids.

V and J are TRBV18 and TRBJ1-1; the match to TRBD1 covers 7 bases. The germline CDR1 and CDR2 sequences are KGHSH and LQKENI. The CDR3 extends over 14 amino acids. The V segment lost 1 base and the J segment 5 bases; nucleotides outside the gene matches: 4. The CDR3 is CASSPQQTGTEAFF. The CDR3 nucleotides read TGTGCCAGCTCACCACAGCAGACAGGGACTGAAGCTTTCTTT.

The rearrangement uses TRBV6-6 and TRBJ2-2; 9 nucleotides agree with TRBD1. The germline CDR1 and CDR2 sequences are MNHNY and SVGAGI (reference sequence). The V and J ends lost 7 bases and 5 bases, in that order; junction bases with no gene match: 8. This CDR3 region has 15 residues. CDR3 bases: TGTGCCAGCACCCAACAGGGGGCCATAACCGGGGAGCTGTTTTTT. Protein product: CASTQQGAITGELFF.

V gene TRBV28 combines with J gene TRBJ2-7, with a weak D call TRBD2 (6 bases). CDR1 and CDR2 (germline): MDHEN, SYDVKM. The CDR3 has 13 residues. V was shortened by 2 bases and J by 12 bases, with 17 bases between the two germline ends. The CDR3 DNA follows: TGTGCCAGCAGTTTAACTTTCAGGTTCGGGAGGTACTTC. This codes for CASSLTFRFGRYF.

This clone was seen once. V is TRBV15 and J is TRBJ1-2; D perhaps matches TRBD1 (5 bases). Deletions cut 0 bases from V and 5 bases from J, with 19 bases between. Germline CDR1 is LNHNV and CDR2 is YYDKDF (reference sequence). The CDR3 consists of 17 residues. This CDR3 reads CATSRDLGDSRRYGYTF. CDR3 nucleotide sequence: TGTGCCACCAGCAGAGATCTTGGAGACAGTAGGCGTTATGGCTACACCTTC. The entire variable domain, with the rest obtained from reference TRBV15 and TRBJ1-2, is as follows: DAMVIQNPRYQVTQFGKPVTLSCSQTLNHNVMYWYQQKSSQAPKLLFHYYDKDFNNEADTPDNFQSRRPNTSFCFLDIRSPGLGDTAMYLCATSRDLGDSRRYGYTFGSGTRLTVV.

V usage is TRBV5-1 and J usage is TRBJ2-5; D perhaps matches TRBD2 (5 bases). Germline V gene lookup returns CDR1 SGHRS and CDR2 YFSETQ. This CDR3 has 17 amino acids. Trimming removed 0 bases from V and 6 bases from J, with 21 bases in between. CDR3 DNA: TGCGCCAGCAGCTTGGAACCCGCCCTAGCCCCTGGAAAGACCCAGTACTTC. It yields the protein CASSLEPALAPGKTQYF.

The chain couples TRBV6-1 to TRBJ2-7; possible D gene TRBD1, 6 bases. There are 15 residues in the CDR3. Germline assignment: CDR1 MNHNS and CDR2 SASEGT. V was clipped by 5 bases and J by 5 bases, with 19 bases between them. CDR3 DNA sequence: TGTGCCAGCAGTCAGTCCCGGGACATTCGCGACGAGCAGTACTTC. Amino acid sequence: CASSQSRDIRDEQYF.

This clone was observed once. J is TRBJ2-4 and V is TRBV28; D might be TRBD1 (5 bases). V was pared by 3 bases and J by 0 bases, with 12 bases between. The CDR3 consists of 16 residues. Germline values: CDR1 MDHEN, CDR2 SYDVKM. The CDR3 sequence: CASSFADNIAKNIQYF. The CDR3 bases are TGTGCCAGCAGTTTTGCGGACAATATAGCCAAAAACATTCAGTACTTC. Supplemented by reference TRBV28 and TRBJ2-4, the full variable domain reads DVKVTQSSRYLVKRTGEKVFLECVQDMDHENMFWYRQDPGLGLRLIYFSYDVKMKEKGDIPEGYSVSREKKERFSLILESASTNQTSMYLCASSFADNIAKNIQYFGAGTRLSVL.

The rearrangement links TRBV28 to TRBJ2-7; 9 nucleotides match TRBD1. Per the germline V gene, CDR1 is MDHEN and CDR2 is SYDVKM. The CDR3 covers 16 residues. The J segment lost 3 bases and the V segment lost 4 bases, leaving 10 bases of the junction unmatched. The CDR3 DNA is TGTGCCAGCAGTTCACTAATCGACAGGGGGGACTACGAGCAGTACTTC. Amino acid sequence: CASSSLIDRGDYEQYF.

This clone was picked up one time. The genes are TRBV28 and TRBJ2-3, with 9 nucleotides matching TRBD2. CDR3 size: 18 residues. The germline gives CDR1 MDHEN, CDR2 SYDVKM. The ends lost 3 bases at V and 2 bases at J; junction bases unmatched: 12. CDR3 amino acids: CASSFLRGGDAHTDTQYF. Here the CDR3 DNA reads TGTGCCAGCAGTTTTTTGCGGGGGGGGGATGCCCACACAGATACGCAGTATTTT.

The chain is built from TRBV28 and TRBJ2-7; tentatively, D is TRBD1 (6 bases). Germline loops: CDR1 MDHEN, CDR2 SYDVKM. Trimming cost V 5 bases and J 2 bases, with 19 bases left between them. This CDR3 has 16 residues. In DNA, the CDR3 is TGTGCCAGCAGTCCGGCCGGGACACTTGACGCCTACGAGCAGTACTTC. This translates into CASSPAGTLDAYEQYF. Full variable domain (outside the CDR3, taken from reference TRBV28 and TRBJ2-7): DVKVTQSSRYLVKRTGEKVFLECVQDMDHENMFWYRQDPGLGLRLIYFSYDVKMKEKGDIPEGYSVSREKKERFSLILESASTNQTSMYLCASSPAGTLDAYEQYFGPGTRLTVT.

The rearrangement joins TRBV7-9 to TRBJ2-7; D is ambiguous. Deletions cut 1 base from V and 0 bases from J, with 7 bases between. Per germline, CDR1 SEHNR and CDR2 FQNEAQ (reference sequence). The CDR3 totals 14 residues. The CDR3, as DNA: TGTGCCAGCAGCTTAGGCCTGAGCTCCTACGAGCAGTACTTC. Amino acid sequence: CASSLGLSSYEQYF.